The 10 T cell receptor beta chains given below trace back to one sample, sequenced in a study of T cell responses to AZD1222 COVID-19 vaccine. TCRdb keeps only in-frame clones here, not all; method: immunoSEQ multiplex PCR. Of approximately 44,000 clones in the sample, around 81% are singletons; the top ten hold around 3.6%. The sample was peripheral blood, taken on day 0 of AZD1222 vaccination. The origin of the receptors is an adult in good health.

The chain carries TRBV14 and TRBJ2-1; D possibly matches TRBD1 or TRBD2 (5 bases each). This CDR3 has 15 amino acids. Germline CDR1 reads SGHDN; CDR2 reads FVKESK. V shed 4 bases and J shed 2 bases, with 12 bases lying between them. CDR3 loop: CASSPRVGAYNEQFF. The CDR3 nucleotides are TGTGCCAGCAGCCCTCGGGTGGGGGCCTACAATGAGCAGTTCTTC.

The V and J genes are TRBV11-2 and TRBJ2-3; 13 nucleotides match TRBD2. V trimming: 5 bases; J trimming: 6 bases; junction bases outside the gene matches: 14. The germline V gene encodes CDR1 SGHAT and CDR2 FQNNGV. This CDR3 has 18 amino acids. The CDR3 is CASSPRLAGGLSPDTQYF. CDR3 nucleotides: TGTGCCAGCAGCCCACGACTAGCGGGGGGACTCAGTCCGGATACGCAGTATTTT.

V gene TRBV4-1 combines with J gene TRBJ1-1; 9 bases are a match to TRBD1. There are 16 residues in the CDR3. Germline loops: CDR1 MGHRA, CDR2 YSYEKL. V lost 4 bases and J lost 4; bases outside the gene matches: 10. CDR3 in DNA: TGCGCCAGCAGCCCTATGCCGGGACAGGGTTTCACTGAAGCTTTCTTT. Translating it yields CASSPMPGQGFTEAFF.

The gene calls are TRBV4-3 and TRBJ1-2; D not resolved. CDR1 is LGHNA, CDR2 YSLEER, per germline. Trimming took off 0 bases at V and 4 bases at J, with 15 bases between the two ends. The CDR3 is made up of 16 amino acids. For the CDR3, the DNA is TGCGCCAGCAGCCAAGACGAGACCACGGGGAGCTATGGCTACACCTTC. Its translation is CASSQDETTGSYGYTF.

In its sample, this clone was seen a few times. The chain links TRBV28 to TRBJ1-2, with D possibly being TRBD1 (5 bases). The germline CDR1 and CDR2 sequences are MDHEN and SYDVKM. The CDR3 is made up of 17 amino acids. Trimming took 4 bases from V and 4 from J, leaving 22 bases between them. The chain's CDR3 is CASSSSGWAARIYGYTF. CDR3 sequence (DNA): TGTGCCAGCAGTTCCTCAGGGTGGGCCGCTAGGATCTATGGCTACACCTTC.

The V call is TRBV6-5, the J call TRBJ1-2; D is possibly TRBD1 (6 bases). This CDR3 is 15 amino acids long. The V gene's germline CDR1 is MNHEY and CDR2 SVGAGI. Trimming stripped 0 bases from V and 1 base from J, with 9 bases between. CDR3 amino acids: CASSYSSGDNYGYTF. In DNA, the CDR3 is TGTGCCAGCAGTTACTCTTCAGGGGATAACTATGGCTACACCTTC.

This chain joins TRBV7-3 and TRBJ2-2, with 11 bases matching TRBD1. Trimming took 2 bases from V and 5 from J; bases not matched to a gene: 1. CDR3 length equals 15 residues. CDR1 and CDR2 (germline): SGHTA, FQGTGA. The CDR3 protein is CASSLGQGATGELFF. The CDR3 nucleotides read TGTGCCAGCAGCTTAGGACAGGGGGCTACCGGGGAGCTGTTTTTT.

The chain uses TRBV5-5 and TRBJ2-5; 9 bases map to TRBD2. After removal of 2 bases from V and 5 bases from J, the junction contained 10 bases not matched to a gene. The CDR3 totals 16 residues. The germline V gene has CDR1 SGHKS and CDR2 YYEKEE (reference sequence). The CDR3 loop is CASSLLWRGGSETQYF. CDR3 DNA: TGTGCCAGCAGCTTACTCTGGCGGGGGGGTAGCGAGACCCAGTACTTC.

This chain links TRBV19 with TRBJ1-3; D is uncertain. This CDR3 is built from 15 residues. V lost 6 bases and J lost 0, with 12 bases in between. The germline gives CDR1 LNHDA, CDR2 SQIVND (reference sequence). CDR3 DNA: TGTGCCAGTAGACCCGTCTCCTCCTCTGGAAACACCATATATTTT. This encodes CASRPVSSSGNTIYF.

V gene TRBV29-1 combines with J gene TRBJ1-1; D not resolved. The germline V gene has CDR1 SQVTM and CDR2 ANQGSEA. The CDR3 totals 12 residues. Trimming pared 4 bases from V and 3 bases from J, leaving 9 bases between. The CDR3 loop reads CSVGLGDTEAFF. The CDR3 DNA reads TGCAGCGTTGGGCTCGGGGACACTGAAGCTTTCTTT. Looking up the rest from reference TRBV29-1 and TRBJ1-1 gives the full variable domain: SAVISQKPSRDICQRGTSLTIQCQVDSQVTMMFWYRQQPGQSLTLIATANQGSEATYESGFVIDKFPISRPNLTFSTLTVSNMSPEDSSIYLCSVGLGDTEAFFGQGTRLTVV.